This T cell receptor (beta chain) was retrieved from a study of neoadjuvant nivolumab and ipilimumab in lung cancer. Study details: Patients got nivolumab 3 mg/kg on days 1, 15 and 29; combination added ipilimumab 1 mg/kg day 1.

The CDR3 has 14 amino acids. The V gene lost 7 bases and the J gene lost 8 bases, with 20 bases spanning the gap. Looked up from germline, CDR1 is WSHSY and CDR2 is SAAADI. This clone was picked up a small number of times. Its antigen is still unknown. General study findings and limits: Resected tumors had greater TCR richness and clonality than uninvolved lung. From pretherapy to surgery, tumor richness and clonality rose with dual therapy.

TCRdb's table, derived via immunoSEQ multiplex PCR, lists solely in-frame clones and lacks some. Altogether under 5,000 clones are present, 79% being singletons, with the ten largest covering around 5%. This specimen consisted of peripheral blood, obtained after neoadjuvant nivolumab, alone or with ipilimumab, at or shortly before surgery. The rearrangement uses TRBV10-2 and TRBJ1-2; D gene uncertain. The TCR comes from an adult with non-small cell lung cancer. This CDR3 reads CASTPSPGPLGYTF. In nucleotides, the CDR3 is TGCGCCAGCACCCCGTCGCCGGGTCCGCTAGGCTACACCTTC.